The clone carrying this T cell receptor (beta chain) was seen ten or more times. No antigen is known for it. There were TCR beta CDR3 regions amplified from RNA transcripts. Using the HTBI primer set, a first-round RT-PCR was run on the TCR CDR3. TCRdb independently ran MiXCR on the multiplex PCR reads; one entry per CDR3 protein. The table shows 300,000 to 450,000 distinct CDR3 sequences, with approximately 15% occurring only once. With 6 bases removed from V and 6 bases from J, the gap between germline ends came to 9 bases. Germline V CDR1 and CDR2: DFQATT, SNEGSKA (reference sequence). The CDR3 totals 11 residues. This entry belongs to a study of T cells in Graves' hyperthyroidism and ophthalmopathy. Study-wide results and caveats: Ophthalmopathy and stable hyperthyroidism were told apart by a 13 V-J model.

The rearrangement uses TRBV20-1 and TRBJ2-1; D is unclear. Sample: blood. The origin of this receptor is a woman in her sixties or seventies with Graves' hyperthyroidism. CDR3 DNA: TGCAGTGCCAAAAAGGGCAATGAGCAGTTCTTC. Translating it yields CSAKKGNEQFF.